These 17 T cell receptor beta chains came from one sample sequenced in a study of T cells in Graves' hyperthyroidism and ophthalmopathy. TCR beta CDR3 sequences were amplified from RNA transcripts. HTBI primers were the set used in a first-round RT-PCR of the TCR CDR3. MiXCR, applied by TCRdb to the multiplex PCR reads, yields one record per CDR3 protein. This table has approximately 710,000 distinct CDR3 sequences, 17% appearing once. The sequenced sample consisted of blood. The receptors originated from a man aged 45-65 years with Graves' hyperthyroidism.

Comments on this clonotype: The CDR3 end shows no conserved phenylalanine or tryptophan, and so a read error is likely. J is TRBJ1-2 and V is TRBV10-3; D may be TRBD1 (5 bases). Germline-derived CDR1 and CDR2 are ENHRY and SYGVKD. V lost 10 bases, J lost 6 bases, and 15 bases lay in between. The CDR3 loop spans 12 amino acids. CDR3 region: CATRREGHGYTV. CDR3 DNA: TGTGCCACGCGTAGGGAGGGACATGGCTACACCGTC.

This clonotype was observed a few times. CDR3 region: CASSFAAGGNTGELFF. Written as DNA, the CDR3 is TGTGCCAGCAGCTTCGCGGCGGGAGGTAACACCGGGGAGCTGTTTTTT. The chain carries TRBV7-8 and TRBJ2-2, with TRBD2 matching over 8 bases. The CDR3 contains 16 residues. V gave up 3 bases and J gave up 2 bases; unmatched junction bases: 5. The germline gives CDR1 SGHVS, CDR2 FQNEAQ. The complete variable domain, with remaining parts taken from reference TRBV7-8 and TRBJ2-2, reads GAGVSQSPRYKVAKRGQDVALRCDPISGHVSLFWYQQALGQGPEFLTYFQNEAQLDKSGLPSDRFFAERPEGSVSTLKIQRTQQEDSAVYLCASSFAAGGNTGELFFGEGSRLTVL.

This clonotype was seen ten or more times. The gene calls are TRBV7-2 and TRBJ1-4; the match to TRBD1 covers 8 bases. The CDR3 sequence is 17 residues long. Germline V lookup: CDR1 SGHTA, CDR2 FQGNSA. V shed 1 base, J shed 2 bases, and the junction held 6 bases outside the gene matches. CDR3: CASSLVASGGTNEKLFF. CDR3 coding DNA: TGTGCCAGCAGCTTAGTGGCGTCAGGGGGCACTAATGAAAAACTGTTTTTT.

V and J are TRBV24-1 and TRBJ1-1; TRBD1 might be the D (5 bases). V was shortened by 3 bases and J by 6 bases, with 13 bases between the two germline ends. The germline V gene encodes CDR1 KGHDR and CDR2 SFDVKD. This CDR3 is 14 amino acids long. This CDR3 is CATSDAGLTPEAFF. The CDR3 coding sequence is TGTGCCACCAGTGATGCAGGGCTAACGCCTGAAGCTTTCTTT.

There are a few counts of this clonotype. CDR3 in amino acids: CASSPTRGIEETQYF. CDR3 DNA: TGTGCCAGTAGTCCCACCAGGGGTATTGAAGAGACCCAGTACTTC. The chain couples TRBV19 to TRBJ2-5, with D perhaps matching TRBD1 (6 bases). V shed 5 bases and J shed 3 bases, with 16 bases lying between them. CDR1 LNHDA and CDR2 SQIVND come from the germline V gene (reference sequence). The CDR3 sequence is 15 residues long.

This clonotype was seen a few times. The chain uses TRBV12-3 or TRBV12-4 and TRBJ2-1; 9 nucleotides match TRBD1. CDR3 size: 15 residues. The trim removed 5 bases at V and 2 bases at J, leaving 4 bases unmatched. The CDR3 sequence is CASSPYRGPYNEQFF. The CDR3 nucleotides read TGTGCCAGCAGTCCCTACAGGGGGCCCTACAATGAGCAGTTCTTC.

The V and J genes are TRBV4-1 and TRBJ2-2, with a possible D match to TRBD2 (6 bases). The germline V gene has CDR1 MGHRA and CDR2 YSYEKL. The ends were cut back, 4 bases at V and 1 base at J, with 10 bases in the middle. This CDR3 contains 15 residues. CDR3 protein: CASSPGDLNTGELFF. CDR3 bases: TGCGCCAGCAGCCCGGGGGATTTGAACACCGGGGAGCTGTTTTTT.

This clonotype was detected a few times. The DNA for the CDR3 is TGTGCCAGCAGCTTAGACGGGTTGTCTAATGAAAAACTGTTTTTT. This encodes CASSLDGLSNEKLFF. The chain uses TRBV7-9 and TRBJ1-4; the D is unclear. Germline V lookup: CDR1 SEHNR, CDR2 FQNEAQ (reference sequence). The CDR3 totals 15 residues. The ends were cut back, 1 base at V and 3 bases at J, with 9 bases in the middle.

This clonotype was observed many times. The chain has TRBV18 and TRBJ2-1; 11 nucleotides align to TRBD1. Trimming removed 3 bases from V and 6 bases from J; junction bases left unmatched: 4. Germline V gene data show CDR1 as KGHSH and CDR2 as LQKENI. The CDR3 has 15 amino acids. The CDR3 spells CASSPPGQGGNEQFF. The CDR3 nucleotides read TGTGCCAGCTCACCTCCGGGACAGGGGGGCAATGAGCAGTTCTTC. The variable domain in full, with the rest retrieved from reference TRBV18 and TRBJ2-1, is NAGVMQNPRHLVRRRGQEARLRCSPMKGHSHVYWYRQLPEEGLKFMVYLQKENIIDESGMPKERFSAEFPKEGPSILRIQQVVRGDSAAYFCASSPPGQGGNEQFFGPGTRLTVL.

The table lists this clonotype with a few counts. The chain carries TRBV30 and TRBJ1-3, with 10 bases that match TRBD1. CDR3 length: 16 amino acids. Germline V gives CDR1 GTSNPN, CDR2 SVGIG (reference sequence). With V trimmed by 1 base and J by 2 bases, 5 bases remained unmatched. CDR3 DNA sequence: TGTGCCTGGAGTGGGGGACAGGGGAAGACTGGAAACACCATATATTTT. Translated: CAWSGGQGKTGNTIYF.

The CDR3 DNA reads as TGTGCCAGCAGCTCGGTACCGCTCTGGGGTTCGCAAGAGACCCAGTACTTC. It is translated as CASSSVPLWGSQETQYF. This chain uses TRBV7-2 with TRBJ2-5, with D unclear. Trimming took off 4 bases at V and 2 bases at J, with 20 bases between the two ends. The CDR3 is 17 amino acids. CDR1 is SGHTA and CDR2 is FQGNSA in the germline V gene.

This clonotype was recorded at least ten times. The V call is TRBV12-3 or TRBV12-4, the J call TRBJ1-5; weak D call: TRBD1 (5 bases). Trimming cost V 5 bases and J 6 bases, with 17 bases left between them. The CDR3 contains 15 residues. The CDR3 sequence: CASSIEGRIGQPQHF. The CDR3 DNA sequence: TGTGCCAGCAGTATAGAGGGGAGAATAGGTCAGCCCCAGCATTTT.

The chain couples TRBV30 to TRBJ2-3; no firm D call. The length of the CDR3 is 14 residues. Trimming stripped 7 bases from V and 0 bases from J, with 14 bases between. Germline V lookup: CDR1 GTSNPN, CDR2 SVGIG (reference sequence). The CDR3 DNA reads TGTGCCTCCTCGGCGGCAGCTAGCACAGATACGCAGTATTTT. It yields the protein CASSAAASTDTQYF.

Ten or more counts support this clonotype. This chain links TRBV7-8 with TRBJ2-3; 14 bases match TRBD2. This CDR3 is built from 22 residues. Germline values: CDR1 SGHVS, CDR2 FQNEAQ. With V trimmed by 3 bases and J by 1 base, 18 bases remained unmatched. In nucleotides, the CDR3 is TGTGCCAGCAGCTTGTGGTGGGTTAGACTAGCGGGAGGGCCCGCGGGCACAGATACGCAGTATTTT. It is translated as CASSLWWVRLAGGPAGTDTQYF.

The chain links TRBV7-9 to TRBJ2-2; TRBD1 matches 7 bases. CDR1 is SEHNR, CDR2 FQNEAQ, per germline (reference sequence). CDR3 size: 16 residues. V shed 5 bases, J shed 0 bases, and the junction held 6 bases outside the gene matches. The CDR3: CASSNYRGANTGELFF. In nucleotides, the CDR3 is TGTGCCAGCAGCAATTACAGGGGCGCGAACACCGGGGAGCTGTTTTTT.

The chain links TRBV24-1 to TRBJ2-1, with no clear D. V was shortened by 3 bases and J by 6 bases, with 17 bases between the two germline ends. Per the germline V gene, CDR1 is KGHDR and CDR2 is SFDVKD. The CDR3 runs 16 residues. The CDR3 protein is CATSDHRASTSNEQFF. The DNA for the CDR3 is TGTGCCACCAGTGATCACCGGGCCTCGACGAGCAATGAGCAGTTCTTC.

This clonotype was observed many times. CDR3 loop: CASSSRAVRETQYF. CDR3 bases: TGTGCCAGCAGCAGTCGGGCGGTGCGGGAGACCCAGTACTTC. The chain has TRBV7-2 and TRBJ2-5; D gene uncertain. This CDR3 comprises 14 residues. V was pared by 5 bases and J by 5 bases, with 15 bases between. Looked up from germline, CDR1 is SGHTA and CDR2 is FQGNSA.